These 31 T cell receptor beta chains were sequenced from one sample in a study of HIV-infected patients and healthy controls. MiXCR, applied by TCRdb to the 5' RACE reads, yields one record per CDR3 protein. This sample has around 58,000 distinct CDR3 sequences, with over 15% found just once. What was sequenced was CD4+ T cells from blood. Receptor source: a human donor in good health.

The V gene is TRBV5-1, the J gene TRBJ2-1; D is uncertain. Trimming left V 1 base short and J 4 bases short, with 12 bases between. Germline CDR1 reads SGHRS; CDR2 reads YFSETQ. The CDR3 extends over 15 amino acids. CDR3 loop: CASSLLQTFYNEQFF. The DNA for the CDR3 is TGCGCCAGCAGCTTGCTACAGACCTTTTACAATGAGCAGTTCTTC.

The rearrangement joins TRBV19 to TRBJ1-1; a possible D gene is TRBD1 (5 bases). Germline V gene data show CDR1 as LNHDA and CDR2 as SQIVND (reference sequence). CDR3 length equals 13 residues. Deletions cut 2 bases from V and 3 bases from J, with 7 bases between. The CDR3 is CASSITRDTEAFF. In DNA form, the CDR3 reads TGTGCCAGTAGTATAACCAGGGACACTGAAGCTTTCTTT.

This clonotype turned up a few times. The V and J genes are TRBV20-1 and TRBJ2-5; D remains ambiguous. This CDR3 comprises 13 residues. Germline V gene sequence: CDR1 DFQATT, CDR2 SNEGSKA (reference sequence). V was trimmed by 5 bases and J by 4 bases, leaving 14 bases between them. CDR3 DNA sequence: TGCAGTGCTCCAAAAGGGAAGGGAGAGACCCAGTACTTC. This sequence encodes CSAPKGKGETQYF.

The rearrangement uses TRBV24-1 and TRBJ2-2; D remains unclear. The V end lost 3 bases, the J end lost 1 base, and 8 bases lay between the germline ends. The CDR3 consists of 15 residues. Germline values: CDR1 KGHDR, CDR2 SFDVKD. CDR3 sequence reads: CATSDGRQNTGELFF. The CDR3 DNA follows: TGTGCCACCAGTGATGGAAGACAGAACACCGGGGAGCTGTTTTTT.

This clonotype was recorded many times. The rearrangement uses TRBV6-6 and TRBJ1-2, with D hard to call. V was cut by 7 bases and J by 2 bases, with 17 bases left in between. Per germline, CDR1 MNHNY and CDR2 SVGAGI (reference sequence). The CDR3 extends over 15 amino acids. In nucleotides, the CDR3 is TGTGCCAGCAACACAATCGGTGGAGGCAACTATGGCTACACCTTC. Protein product: CASNTIGGGNYGYTF.

This clonotype was observed a handful of times. The chain links TRBV5-1 to TRBJ1-4; tentatively, D is TRBD1 (5 bases). The length of the CDR3 is 15 residues. The V gene's germline CDR1 is SGHRS and CDR2 YFSETQ. V lost 0 bases and J lost 7, with 13 bases in between. The DNA of the CDR3 is TGCGCCAGCAGCTTGGGGGACCGGCGAGGTGAAAAACTGTTTTTT. Amino acid sequence: CASSLGDRRGEKLFF.

This rearrangement joins TRBV29-1 to TRBJ2-3, with 8 bases that match TRBD1. The V gene's germline CDR1 is SQVTM and CDR2 ANQGSEA. The length of the CDR3 is 12 residues. After removal of 7 bases from V and 5 bases from J, the junction contained 5 bases not matched to a gene. CDR3 residues: CSARQGRDTQYF. CDR3 in DNA: TGCAGCGCCCGACAGGGGAGAGATACGCAGTATTTT.

At least ten counts were recorded for this clonotype. This chain links TRBV6-5 with TRBJ1-4; unclear D gene. Trimming stripped 5 bases from V and 2 bases from J, with 12 bases between. CDR1 MNHEY and CDR2 SVGAGI come from the germline V gene. This CDR3 is 15 amino acids long. The CDR3 sequence is CASSNHRGTNEKLFF. CDR3 sequence (DNA): TGTGCCAGCAGTAACCACCGTGGGACTAATGAAAAACTGTTTTTT.

In its sample, this clonotype was seen many times. This chain joins TRBV28 and TRBJ2-7; 10 bases are shared with TRBD1. Per germline, CDR1 MDHEN and CDR2 SYDVKM. The V segment lost 6 bases and the J segment 1 base; nucleotides outside the gene matches: 9. The CDR3 is 16 residues long. The CDR3 reads CASRRKPGQGSYEQYF. The CDR3 DNA reads as TGTGCCAGCAGGCGTAAACCGGGACAGGGGTCCTACGAGCAGTACTTC.

CDR3 nucleotide sequence: TGTGCCAGCAGCCAACTACAGGGGGCTGGGGCCAACGTCCTGACTTTC. This encodes CASSQLQGAGANVLTF. J is TRBJ2-6 and V is TRBV3-1; 8 nucleotides agree with TRBD1. CDR3 length equals 16 residues. CDR1 is LGHDT and CDR2 is YNNKEL in the germline V gene (reference sequence). V was clipped by 2 bases and J by 2 bases; unmatched bases: 2.

This clonotype was seen many times. This chain joins TRBV7-2 and TRBJ2-3, with 7 bases fitting TRBD2. Germline values: CDR1 SGHTA, CDR2 FQGNSA. V shed 2 bases and J 0 bases; nucleotides not matched to a gene: 5. The CDR3 sequence is 16 residues long. In DNA form, the CDR3 reads TGTGCCAGCAGCTTACAAGCGGGGATTAGCACAGATACGCAGTATTTT. It yields the protein CASSLQAGISTDTQYF.

Many counts were recorded for this clonotype. The chain is built from TRBV5-6 and TRBJ1-2; tentatively, D is TRBD1 (5 bases). This CDR3 comprises 15 residues. Trimming removed 0 bases at V and 9 bases at J, with 18 bases between. Germline CDR1 is SGHDT and CDR2 is YYEEEE. CDR3 in amino acids: CASSLEATRTISYTF. The CDR3 DNA reads as TGTGCCAGCAGCTTGGAAGCGACAAGGACAATTAGCTACACCTTC.

This clonotype was detected many times. The rearrangement uses TRBV29-1 and TRBJ1-1; 7 nucleotides agree with TRBD1. The CDR3 covers 13 residues. V dropped 3 bases and J dropped 4; count of bases not matched to a gene: 5. CDR1 and CDR2 (germline): SQVTM, ANQGSEA. CDR3 DNA: TGCAGCGTTGAGGGTCACAGGGGCACTGAAGCTTTCTTT. Its protein product is CSVEGHRGTEAFF.

There are a few counts of this clonotype. V is TRBV28 and J is TRBJ2-3, with D possibly being TRBD1 (5 bases). V lost 5 bases to trimming and J lost 0 bases, with 15 bases between them. CDR3 length: 16 residues. CDR1 MDHEN and CDR2 SYDVKM come from the germline V gene. The CDR3 is CASSRTSSSSTDTQYF. CDR3 in DNA: TGTGCCAGCAGTAGGACATCTTCGAGTAGCACAGATACGCAGTATTTT.

The gene calls are TRBV5-1 and TRBJ2-1, with D possibly matching TRBD2 (6 bases). The length of the CDR3 is 16 residues. V lost 0 bases to trimming and J lost 2 bases, with 12 bases between them. CDR1 and CDR2 (germline): SGHRS, YFSETQ. This chain's CDR3 is CASSLGGEPTYNEQFF. CDR3 DNA: TGCGCCAGCAGCTTGGGGGGGGAGCCAACCTACAATGAGCAGTTCTTC.

At least ten counts were recorded for this clonotype. V is TRBV14 and J is TRBJ1-2; D remains ambiguous. Trimming pared 3 bases from V and 8 bases from J, leaving 16 bases between. This CDR3 has 14 amino acids. Germline assignment: CDR1 SGHDN and CDR2 FVKESK. CDR3 region: CASSQMTGGYGYTF. The CDR3 DNA reads as TGTGCCAGCAGCCAGATGACGGGAGGTTACGGCTACACCTTC.

The chain uses TRBV20-1 and TRBJ2-1, with 14 bases fitting TRBD2. The J segment lost 5 bases and the V segment lost 5 bases, leaving 11 bases of the junction unmatched. Germline V gene lookup returns CDR1 DFQATT and CDR2 SNEGSKA (reference sequence). This CDR3 has 17 amino acids. CDR3 in amino acids: CSAGLAGGSYLHNEQFF. The CDR3 DNA is TGCAGTGCTGGACTAGCGGGGGGCTCATACCTTCACAATGAGCAGTTCTTC.

This clonotype was seen a handful of times. This chain links TRBV7-8 with TRBJ2-3; maybe TRBD2 (5 bases). Germline CDR1 and CDR2: SGHVS and FQNEAQ. Trimming removed 5 bases from V and 6 bases from J, with 15 bases in between. There are 14 residues in the CDR3. DNA for the CDR3: TGTGCCAGCAGCACAGACTACCCCAGTGATACGCAGTATTTT. This gives the protein CASSTDYPSDTQYF.

V usage is TRBV3-1 and J usage is TRBJ1-1, with unresolved D. CDR3 length: 15 residues. V was pared by 6 bases and J by 1 base, with 15 bases between. Germline V CDR1 and CDR2: LGHDT, YNNKEL (reference sequence). CDR3 bases: TGTGCCAGCAGAGATACCGGGGAACGGAACACTGAAGCTTTCTTT. Amino acids: CASRDTGERNTEAFF.

This CDR3 reads CASSLMGGVARHYNEQFF. CDR3 in DNA: TGTGCCAGCAGCTTGATGGGGGGGGTTGCTCGCCACTACAATGAGCAGTTCTTC. The chain links TRBV11-2 to TRBJ2-1; 7 bases match TRBD2. The CDR3 is 18 residues long. Germline V gives CDR1 SGHAT, CDR2 FQNNGV. V was pared by 3 bases and J by 3 bases, with 14 bases of the junction left unmatched.

This clonotype was counted ten times or more. The chain has TRBV7-3 and TRBJ1-1; TRBD1 agrees at 8 bases. Germline CDR1 reads SGHTA; CDR2 reads FQGTGA. Trimming cost V 3 bases and J 5 bases; bases outside gene matches: 5. The length of the CDR3 is 14 residues. The CDR3 nucleotides read TGTGCCAGCAGCTTCACAGGGGGGAGGACTGAAGCTTTCTTT. Protein: CASSFTGGRTEAFF.

V is TRBV6-1 and J is TRBJ1-1, with D perhaps TRBD1 (5 bases). This CDR3 has 16 amino acids. The V gene's germline CDR1 is MNHNS and CDR2 SASEGT. Between the trimmed V and J ends, which lost 5 bases and 12 bases, there was a span of 28 bases. DNA of the CDR3: TGTGCCAGCAGTAGAAGTGAGGTTGGACTACAAAGGGGAACTTTCTTT. Translated, it gives CASSRSEVGLQRGTFF.

A few counts support this clonotype. The chain carries TRBV5-1 and TRBJ2-3; 10 bases agree with TRBD2. V lost 2 bases, J lost 1 base, and 4 bases stayed unmatched. Germline values: CDR1 SGHRS, CDR2 YFSETQ. CDR3 length equals 16 residues. The CDR3 spells CASSLGTSEGTDTQYF. Written as DNA, the CDR3 is TGCGCCAGCAGCTTAGGGACTAGCGAGGGCACAGATACGCAGTATTTT.

Comments on this clonotype: This clone may be a read error of a much larger clone one base away. V and J are TRBV20-1 and TRBJ1-2; D gene ambiguous. V lost 3 bases and J 6 bases, leaving 14 bases between the germline ends. Per germline, CDR1 DFQATT and CDR2 SNEGSKA (reference sequence). The CDR3 loop spans 13 amino acids. In DNA, the CDR3 is TGCAGTGCTAGGGTCACACGGCCCCATGGCTACACCTTC. Amino acid sequence: CSARVTRPHGYTF.

In nucleotides, the CDR3 is TGTGCCAGTAATCTCGTTGACAGGGAGGAGTTCAATAGCAATCAGCCCCAGCATTTT. Its protein product is CASNLVDREEFNSNQPQHF. The J gene is TRBJ1-5, the V gene TRBV19; 7 bases map to TRBD1. Unmatched junction bases numbered 18, after V lost 7 bases and J lost 0 bases. The CDR3 runs to 19 residues. The V gene's germline CDR1 is LNHDA and CDR2 SQIVND (reference sequence).

There are a few counts of this clonotype. V is TRBV20-1 and J is TRBJ2-7, with a weak D call TRBD1 (7 bases). The V gene lost 1 base and the J gene lost 4 bases, with 17 bases spanning the gap. The CDR3 sequence is 15 residues long. Germline CDR1 is DFQATT and CDR2 is SNEGSKA (reference sequence). The CDR3 is CSARAGGTVSYEQYF. In DNA, the CDR3 is TGCAGTGCTAGAGCAGGGGGGACAGTTTCGTACGAGCAGTACTTC.

The chain links TRBV5-6 to TRBJ2-1; 10 nucleotides line up with TRBD1. This CDR3 has 20 amino acids. V gave up 5 bases and J gave up 10 bases; unmatched junction bases: 27. The germline V gene encodes CDR1 SGHDT and CDR2 YYEEEE. The CDR3 protein is CASSTIRQGANPLKGKEQFF. The DNA of the CDR3 is TGTGCCAGCAGTACTATTCGACAGGGGGCGAATCCCCTTAAGGGGAAAGAGCAGTTCTTC.

This clonotype was picked up many times. This chain uses TRBV29-1 with TRBJ2-7; 12 bases fit TRBD2. In germline, CDR1 is SQVTM, CDR2 ANQGSEA. The trim removed 7 bases at V and 7 bases at J, leaving 8 bases unmatched. This CDR3 is 13 amino acids long. The CDR3 nucleotides read TGCAGCGCTCGACTAGCGGGAGTGGGGGAGCAGTACTTC. Translating it yields CSARLAGVGEQYF.

There are a few counts of this clonotype. The gene calls are TRBV5-6 and TRBJ2-7, with D possibly TRBD1 on 5 matching bases. The germline V and J ends were trimmed by 3 bases and 3 bases, with 22 bases remaining between them. The CDR3 is 17 amino acids. Germline V gives CDR1 SGHDT, CDR2 YYEEEE. CDR3 bases: TGTGCCAGCAGCTCGGTGGGTGGGGTGCAGGGATACTACGAGCAGTACTTC. Translated: CASSSVGGVQGYYEQYF.

This chain joins TRBV4-3 and TRBJ2-3; TRBD2 matches 9 bases. This CDR3 contains 17 residues. V was clipped by 1 base and J by 3 bases; unmatched bases: 8. CDR1 is LGHNA, CDR2 YSLEER, per germline. CDR3 amino acids: CASSQGLAGVVTDTQYF. The CDR3 DNA reads as TGCGCCAGCAGCCAAGGATTAGCGGGGGTCGTTACAGATACGCAGTATTTT.

The V call is TRBV12-3 or TRBV12-4, the J call TRBJ2-1; D ambiguous. CDR3 size: 15 residues. With 3 bases removed from V and 0 bases from J, the gap between germline ends came to 9 bases. The CDR3 protein is CASSLRSPSYNEQFF. The CDR3 nucleotides are TGTGCCAGCAGTTTGCGGAGCCCCTCCTACAATGAGCAGTTCTTC.